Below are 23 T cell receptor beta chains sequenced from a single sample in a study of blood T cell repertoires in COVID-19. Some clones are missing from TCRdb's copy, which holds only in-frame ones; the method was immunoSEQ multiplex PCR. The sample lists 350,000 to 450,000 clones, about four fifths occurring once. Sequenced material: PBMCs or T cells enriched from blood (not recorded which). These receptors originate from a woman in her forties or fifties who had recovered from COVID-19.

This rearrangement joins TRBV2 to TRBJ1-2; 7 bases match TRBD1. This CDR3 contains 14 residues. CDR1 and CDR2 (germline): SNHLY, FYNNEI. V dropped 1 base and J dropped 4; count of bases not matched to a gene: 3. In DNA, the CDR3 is TGTGCCAGCAGTGAAGTTGGACAGGTCTATGGCTACACCTTC. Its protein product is CASSEVGQVYGYTF.

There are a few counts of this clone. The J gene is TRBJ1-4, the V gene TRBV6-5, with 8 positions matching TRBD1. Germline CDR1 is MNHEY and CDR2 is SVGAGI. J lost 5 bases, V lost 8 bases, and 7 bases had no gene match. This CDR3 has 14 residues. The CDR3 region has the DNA TGTGCCAGCCATCCAGGGGGCCGGAATGAAAAACTGTTTTTT. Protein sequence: CASHPGGRNEKLFF.

CDR3: CASSGRTSGLIYEQYF. The CDR3 DNA follows: TGTGCCAGCAGTGGTCGGACTAGCGGGTTGATCTACGAGCAGTACTTC. The chain uses TRBV27 and TRBJ2-7, with TRBD2 identical over 11 bases. V shed 5 bases and J 3 bases; nucleotides not matched to a gene: 9. Germline V gives CDR1 MNHEY, CDR2 SMNVEV (reference sequence). This CDR3 has 16 amino acids.

DNA for the CDR3: TGTGCCAGCAGCTTAGGGGTCAGGGGTACCTATAATTCACCCCTCCACTTT. Residues: CASSLGVRGTYNSPLHF. V usage is TRBV7-2 and J usage is TRBJ1-6, with D perhaps matching TRBD1 (6 bases). The CDR3 loop spans 17 amino acids. CDR1 and CDR2 (germline): SGHTA, FQGNSA. The V gene lost 1 base and the J gene lost 2 bases, with 12 bases spanning the gap.

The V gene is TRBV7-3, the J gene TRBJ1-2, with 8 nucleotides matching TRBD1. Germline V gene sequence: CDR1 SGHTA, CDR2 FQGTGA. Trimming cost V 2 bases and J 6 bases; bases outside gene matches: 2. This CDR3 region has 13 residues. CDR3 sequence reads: CASSLQGADGYTF. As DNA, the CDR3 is TGTGCCAGCAGCTTACAGGGGGCGGATGGCTACACCTTC.

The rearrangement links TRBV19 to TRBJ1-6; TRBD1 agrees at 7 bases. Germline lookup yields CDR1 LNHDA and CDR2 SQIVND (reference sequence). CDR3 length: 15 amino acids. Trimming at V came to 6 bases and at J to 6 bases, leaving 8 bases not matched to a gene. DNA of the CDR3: TGTGCCAGTAGAGGTCAGGGGGAAAGTAATTCACCCCTCCACTTT. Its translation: CASRGQGESNSPLHF.

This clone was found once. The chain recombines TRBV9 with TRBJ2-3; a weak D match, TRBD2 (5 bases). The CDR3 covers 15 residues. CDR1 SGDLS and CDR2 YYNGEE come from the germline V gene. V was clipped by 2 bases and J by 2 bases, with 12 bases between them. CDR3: CASSVGAVNTDTQYF. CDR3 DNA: TGTGCCAGCAGCGTCGGAGCGGTAAACACAGATACGCAGTATTTT.

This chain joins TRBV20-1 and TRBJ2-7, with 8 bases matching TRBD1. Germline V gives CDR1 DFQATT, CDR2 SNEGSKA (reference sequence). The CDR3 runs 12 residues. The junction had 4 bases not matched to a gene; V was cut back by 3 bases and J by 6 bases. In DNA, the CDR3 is TGCAGTGCTAGTCCAGGGGGCGGCGAGCAGTACTTC. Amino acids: CSASPGGGEQYF.

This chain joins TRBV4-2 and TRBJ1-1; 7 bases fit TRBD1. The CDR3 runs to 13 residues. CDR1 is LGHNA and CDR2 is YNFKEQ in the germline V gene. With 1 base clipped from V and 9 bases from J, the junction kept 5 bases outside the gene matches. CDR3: CASSQGQGGQAFF. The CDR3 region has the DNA TGTGCCAGCAGCCAAGGACAGGGTGGGCAAGCTTTCTTT.

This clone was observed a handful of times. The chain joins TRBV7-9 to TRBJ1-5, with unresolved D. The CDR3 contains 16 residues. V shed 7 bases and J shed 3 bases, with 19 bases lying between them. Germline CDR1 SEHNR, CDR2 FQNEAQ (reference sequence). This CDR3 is CASISLCRVYNQPQHF. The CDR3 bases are TGTGCCAGCATATCACTCTGCCGGGTGTACAATCAGCCCCAGCATTTT.

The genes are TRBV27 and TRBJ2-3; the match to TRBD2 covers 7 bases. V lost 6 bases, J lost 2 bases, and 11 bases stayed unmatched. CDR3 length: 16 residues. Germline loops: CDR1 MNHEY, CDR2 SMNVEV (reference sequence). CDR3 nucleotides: TGTGCCAGCAGCGCATTTGGGGGAGGGAACACAGATACGCAGTATTTT. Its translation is CASSAFGGGNTDTQYF.

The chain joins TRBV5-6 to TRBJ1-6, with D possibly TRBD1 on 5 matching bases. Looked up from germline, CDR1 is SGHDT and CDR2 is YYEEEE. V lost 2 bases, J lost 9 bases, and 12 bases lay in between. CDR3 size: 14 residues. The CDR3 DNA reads TGTGCCAGCAGCTTAGGCCAGGGTGGTTCACCCCTCCACTTT. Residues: CASSLGQGGSPLHF. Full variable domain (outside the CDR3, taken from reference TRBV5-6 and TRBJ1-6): DAGVTQSPTHLIKTRGQQVTLRCSPKSGHDTVSWYQQALGQGPQFIFQYYEEEERQRGNFPDRFSGHQFPNYSSELNVNALLLGDSALYLCASSLGQGGSPLHFGNGTRLTVT.

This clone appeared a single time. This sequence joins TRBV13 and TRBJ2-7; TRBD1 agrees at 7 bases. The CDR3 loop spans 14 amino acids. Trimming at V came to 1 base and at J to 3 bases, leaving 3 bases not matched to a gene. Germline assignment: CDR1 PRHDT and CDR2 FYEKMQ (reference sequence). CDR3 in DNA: TGTGCCAGCAGCTTAGTGGGACAGAACTACGAGCAGTACTTC. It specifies CASSLVGQNYEQYF. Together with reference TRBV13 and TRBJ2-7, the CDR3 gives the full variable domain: AAGVIQSPRHLIKEKRETATLKCYPIPRHDTVYWYQQGPGQDPQFLISFYEKMQSDKGSIPDRFSAQQFSDYHSELNMSSLELGDSALYFCASSLVGQNYEQYFGPGTRLTVT.

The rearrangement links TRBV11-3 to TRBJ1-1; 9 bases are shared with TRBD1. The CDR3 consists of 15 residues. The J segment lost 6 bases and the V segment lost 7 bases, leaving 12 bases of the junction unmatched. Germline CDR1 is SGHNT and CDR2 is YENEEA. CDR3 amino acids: CASTSTGTGYAEAFF. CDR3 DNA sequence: TGTGCCAGCACCTCTACCGGGACAGGGTATGCTGAAGCTTTCTTT.

This chain's CDR3 is CASSNTGGNNEQYF. CDR3 nucleotides: TGTGCCAGCAGCAACACAGGGGGTAACAACGAGCAGTACTTC. The chain employs TRBV7-2 and TRBJ2-7; 8 bases agree with TRBD1. The germline CDR1 and CDR2 sequences are SGHTA and FQGNSA. J lost 5 bases, V lost 5 bases, and 8 bases had no gene match. The CDR3 runs 14 residues.

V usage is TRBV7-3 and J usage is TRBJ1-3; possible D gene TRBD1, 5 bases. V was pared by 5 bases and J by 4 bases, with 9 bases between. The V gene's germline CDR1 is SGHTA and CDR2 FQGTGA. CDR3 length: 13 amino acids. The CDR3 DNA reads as TGTGCCAGCAGCGTGCGGGGGGGAAACACCATATATTTT. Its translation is CASSVRGGNTIYF.

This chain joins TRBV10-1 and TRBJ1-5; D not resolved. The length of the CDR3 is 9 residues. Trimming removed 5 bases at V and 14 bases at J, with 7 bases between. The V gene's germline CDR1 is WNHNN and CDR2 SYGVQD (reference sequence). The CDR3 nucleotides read TGCGCCAGCAGTCCCGGGAAGCATTTT. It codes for CASSPGKHF.

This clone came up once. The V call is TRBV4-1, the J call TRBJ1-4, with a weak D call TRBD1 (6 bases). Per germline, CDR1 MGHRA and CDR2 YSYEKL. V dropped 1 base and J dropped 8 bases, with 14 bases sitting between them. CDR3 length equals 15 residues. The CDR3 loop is CASSQVSRGGEKLFF. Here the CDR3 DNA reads TGCGCCAGCAGCCAAGTATCCAGGGGAGGGGAAAAACTGTTTTTT.

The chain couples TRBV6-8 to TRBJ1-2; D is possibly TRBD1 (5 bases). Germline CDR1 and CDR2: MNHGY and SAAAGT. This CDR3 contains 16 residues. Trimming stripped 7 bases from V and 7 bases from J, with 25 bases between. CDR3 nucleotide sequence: TGTGCCAGCACCCCGGGTTGCAGGGTTTGGGTTCCTGGCTACACCTTC. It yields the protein CASTPGCRVWVPGYTF.

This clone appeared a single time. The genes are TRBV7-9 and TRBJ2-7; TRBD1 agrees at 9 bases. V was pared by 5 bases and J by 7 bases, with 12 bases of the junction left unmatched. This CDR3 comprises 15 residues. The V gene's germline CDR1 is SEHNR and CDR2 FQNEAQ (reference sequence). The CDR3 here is CASSPFLDRGREQYF. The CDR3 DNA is TGTGCCAGCAGCCCATTTCTGGACAGGGGTCGAGAGCAGTACTTC.

The CDR3 spells CASSQDTSGGASSTGELFF. CDR3 sequence (DNA): TGTGCCAGCAGCCAAGATACTAGCGGGGGGGCCAGTAGCACCGGGGAGCTGTTTTTT. The V call is TRBV4-2, the J call TRBJ2-2, with TRBD2 matching 13 bases. CDR3 size: 19 residues. Unmatched junction bases numbered 8, after V lost 0 bases and J lost 4 bases. Germline lookup yields CDR1 LGHNA and CDR2 YNFKEQ.

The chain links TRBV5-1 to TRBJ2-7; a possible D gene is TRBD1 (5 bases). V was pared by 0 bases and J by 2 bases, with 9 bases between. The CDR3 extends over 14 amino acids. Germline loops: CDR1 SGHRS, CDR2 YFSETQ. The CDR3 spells CASSLDQGPYEQYF. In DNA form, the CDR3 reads TGCGCCAGCAGCTTGGACCAGGGTCCCTACGAGCAGTACTTC.

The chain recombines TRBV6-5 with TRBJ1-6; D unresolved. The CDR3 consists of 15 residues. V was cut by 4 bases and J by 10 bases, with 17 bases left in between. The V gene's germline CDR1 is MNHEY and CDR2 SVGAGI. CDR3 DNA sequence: TGTGCCAGCAGTTTCTCCTTACTTGGGAGCTCACCCCTCCACTTT. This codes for CASSFSLLGSSPLHF.